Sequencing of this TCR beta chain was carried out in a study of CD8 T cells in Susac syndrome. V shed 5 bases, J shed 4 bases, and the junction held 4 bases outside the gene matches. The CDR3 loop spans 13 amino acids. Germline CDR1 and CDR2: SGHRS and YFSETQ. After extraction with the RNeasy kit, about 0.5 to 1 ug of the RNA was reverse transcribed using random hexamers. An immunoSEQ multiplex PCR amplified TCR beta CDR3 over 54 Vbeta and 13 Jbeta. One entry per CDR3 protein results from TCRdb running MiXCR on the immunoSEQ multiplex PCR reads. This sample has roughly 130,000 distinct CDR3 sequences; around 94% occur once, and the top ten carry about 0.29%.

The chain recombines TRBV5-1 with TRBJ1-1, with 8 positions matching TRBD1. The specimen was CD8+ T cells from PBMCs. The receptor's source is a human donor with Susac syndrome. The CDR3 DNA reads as TGCGCCAGCAGGGACAGGGCTAGCACTGAAGCTTTCTTT. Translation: CASRDRASTEAFF.